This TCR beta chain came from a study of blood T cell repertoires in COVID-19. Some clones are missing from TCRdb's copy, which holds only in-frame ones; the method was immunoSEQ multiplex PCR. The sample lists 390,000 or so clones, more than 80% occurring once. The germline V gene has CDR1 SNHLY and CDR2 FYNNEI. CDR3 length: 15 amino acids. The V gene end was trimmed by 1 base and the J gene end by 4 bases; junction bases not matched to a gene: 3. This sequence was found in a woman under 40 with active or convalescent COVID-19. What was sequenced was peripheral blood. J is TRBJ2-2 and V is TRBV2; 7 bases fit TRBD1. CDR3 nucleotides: TGTGCCAGCAGTGAAGGTCAGGGGGTCACCGGGGAGCTGTTTTTT. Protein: CASSEGQGVTGELFF.